The 2 T cell receptor beta chains below all came from one sample that was sequenced in a study of CD8 T cells in Susac syndrome. The RNA input was roughly 0.45 to 1 ug, and it was reverse transcribed with random hexamers. Each CDR3 protein gets one entry after TCRdb re-called the immunoSEQ multiplex PCR reads with MiXCR. The sample yields 100,000 to 150,000 distinct CDR3 sequences, around 75% seen once. Sequencing was carried out using CD8+ T cells from PBMCs. The origin of the receptors is a human donor with multiple sclerosis.

V is TRBV29-1 and J is TRBJ1-2, with D unresolved. V was trimmed by 6 bases and J by 5 bases, leaving 19 bases between them. This CDR3 spans 14 amino acids. Germline V gene sequence: CDR1 SQVTM, CDR2 ANQGSEA. The CDR3 sequence is CSVAGKSAEYGYTF. Here the CDR3 DNA reads TGCAGCGTAGCCGGGAAGTCAGCGGAGTATGGCTACACCTTC.

The chain has TRBV27 and TRBJ1-3; possible D gene TRBD1, 5 bases. Germline V gives CDR1 MNHEY, CDR2 SMNVEV (reference sequence). V was trimmed by 2 bases and J by 2 bases, leaving 7 bases between them. This CDR3 has 14 residues. The CDR3: CASSLRGAGNTIYF. In DNA form, the CDR3 reads TGTGCCAGCAGTTTACGGGGGGCTGGAAACACCATATATTTT.